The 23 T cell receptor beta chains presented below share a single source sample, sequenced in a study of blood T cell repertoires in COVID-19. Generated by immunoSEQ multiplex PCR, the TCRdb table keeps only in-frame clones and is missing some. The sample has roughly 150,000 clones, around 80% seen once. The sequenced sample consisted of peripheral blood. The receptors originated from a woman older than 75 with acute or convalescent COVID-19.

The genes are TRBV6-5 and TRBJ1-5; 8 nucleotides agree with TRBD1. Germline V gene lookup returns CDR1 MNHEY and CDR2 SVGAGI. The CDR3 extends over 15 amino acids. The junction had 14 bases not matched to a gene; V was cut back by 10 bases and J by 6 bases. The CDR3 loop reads CATLRAPGGRQPQHF. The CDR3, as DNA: TGTGCCACCCTCAGAGCGCCAGGGGGCCGTCAGCCCCAGCATTTT.

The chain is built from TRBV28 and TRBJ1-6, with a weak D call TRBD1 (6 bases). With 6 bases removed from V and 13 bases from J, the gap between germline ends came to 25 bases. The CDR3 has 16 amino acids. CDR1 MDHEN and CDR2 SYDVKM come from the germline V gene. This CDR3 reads CASSPRTEPTLPPLHF. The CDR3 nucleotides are TGTGCCAGCAGCCCCCGGACAGAGCCAACCCTACCGCCCCTCCACTTT.

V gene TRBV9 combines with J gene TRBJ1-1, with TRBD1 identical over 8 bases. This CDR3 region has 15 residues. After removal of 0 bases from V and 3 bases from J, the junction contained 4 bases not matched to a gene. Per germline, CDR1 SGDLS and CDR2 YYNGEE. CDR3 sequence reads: CASSVGNRGDTEAFF. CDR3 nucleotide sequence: TGTGCCAGCAGCGTAGGGAACAGGGGGGACACTGAAGCTTTCTTT. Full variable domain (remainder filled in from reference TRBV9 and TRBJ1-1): DSGVTQTPKHLITATGQRVTLRCSPRSGDLSVYWYQQSLDQGLQFLIQYYNGEERAKGNILERFSAQQFPDLHSELNLSSLELGDSALYFCASSVGNRGDTEAFFGQGTRLTVV.

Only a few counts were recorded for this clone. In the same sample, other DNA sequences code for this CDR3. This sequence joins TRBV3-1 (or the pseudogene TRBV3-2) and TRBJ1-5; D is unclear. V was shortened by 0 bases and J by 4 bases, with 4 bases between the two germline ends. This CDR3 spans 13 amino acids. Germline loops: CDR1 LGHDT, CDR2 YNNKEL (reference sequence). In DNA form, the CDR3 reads TGTGCCAGCAGCCAAGACCTAAATCAGCCCCAGCATTTT. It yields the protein CASSQDLNQPQHF.

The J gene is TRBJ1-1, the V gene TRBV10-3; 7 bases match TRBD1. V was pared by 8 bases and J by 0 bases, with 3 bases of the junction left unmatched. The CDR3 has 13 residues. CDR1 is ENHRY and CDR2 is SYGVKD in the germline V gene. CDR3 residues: CAISGGMNTEAFF. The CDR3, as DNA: TGTGCCATCTCAGGGGGGATGAACACTGAAGCTTTCTTT.

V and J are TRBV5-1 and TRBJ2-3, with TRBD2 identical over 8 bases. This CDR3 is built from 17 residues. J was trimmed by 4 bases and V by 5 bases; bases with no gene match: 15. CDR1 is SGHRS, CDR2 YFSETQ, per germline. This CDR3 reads CASRSRRVLAAPDTQYF. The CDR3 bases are TGCGCCAGCAGGTCTCGAAGGGTACTAGCGGCGCCAGATACGCAGTATTTT.

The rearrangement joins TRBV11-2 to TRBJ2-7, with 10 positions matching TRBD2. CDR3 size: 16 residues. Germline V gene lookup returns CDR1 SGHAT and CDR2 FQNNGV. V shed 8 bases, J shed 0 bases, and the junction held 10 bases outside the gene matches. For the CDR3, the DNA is TGTGCCAGCGGTGGCACTAGCGGGGCGGTCTCCTACGAGCAGTACTTC. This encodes CASGGTSGAVSYEQYF.

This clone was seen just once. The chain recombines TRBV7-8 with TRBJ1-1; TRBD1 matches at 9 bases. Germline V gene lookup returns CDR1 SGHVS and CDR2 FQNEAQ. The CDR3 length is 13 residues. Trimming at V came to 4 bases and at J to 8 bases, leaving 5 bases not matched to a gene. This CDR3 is CASSYLTGGEAFF. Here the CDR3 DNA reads TGTGCCAGCAGCTACCTGACAGGGGGAGAAGCTTTCTTT.

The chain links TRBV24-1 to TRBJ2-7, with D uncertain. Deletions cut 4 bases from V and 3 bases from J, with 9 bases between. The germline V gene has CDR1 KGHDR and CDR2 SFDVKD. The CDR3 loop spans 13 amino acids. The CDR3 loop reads CATSDRLFYEQYF. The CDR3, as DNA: TGTGCCACCAGTGACCGACTCTTCTACGAGCAGTACTTC.

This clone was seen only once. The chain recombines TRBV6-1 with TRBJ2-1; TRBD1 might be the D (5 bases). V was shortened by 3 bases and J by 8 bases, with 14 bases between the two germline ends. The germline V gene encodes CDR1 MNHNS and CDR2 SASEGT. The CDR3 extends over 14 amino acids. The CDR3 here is CASSDYLGAYEQFF. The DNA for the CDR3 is TGTGCCAGCAGTGATTATTTAGGGGCATATGAGCAGTTCTTC.

CDR3 loop: CASSLDLWGELFF. As DNA, the CDR3 is TGTGCCAGCAGCTTAGACTTATGGGGGGAGCTGTTTTTT. The V call is TRBV11-1, the J call TRBJ2-2; no firm D call. From germline, CDR1 is SGHAT and CDR2 FQDESV (reference sequence). The ends were cut back, 1 base at V and 8 bases at J, with 8 bases in the middle. This CDR3 contains 13 residues.

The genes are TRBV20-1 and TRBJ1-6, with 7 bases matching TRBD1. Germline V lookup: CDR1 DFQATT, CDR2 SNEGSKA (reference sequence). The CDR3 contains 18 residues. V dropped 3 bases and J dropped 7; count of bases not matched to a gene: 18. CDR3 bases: TGCAGTGCTAGTGCGGAGGCCGGGACAGCTAACCTCAATTCACCCCTCCACTTT. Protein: CSASAEAGTANLNSPLHF.

The CDR3 nucleotides are TGTGCCAGCTCACCAAACCTCGGGACTCTCACCGGGGAGCTGTTTTTT. Translation gives CASSPNLGTLTGELFF. The chain uses TRBV18 and TRBJ2-2, with D possibly TRBD2 on 6 matching bases. The CDR3 sequence is 16 residues long. V dropped 2 bases and J dropped 4 bases, with 14 bases sitting between them. CDR1 is KGHSH, CDR2 LQKENI, per germline.

The CDR3 is CASRGQLNQPQHF. DNA of the CDR3: TGTGCCAGCAGGGGACAGCTTAATCAGCCCCAGCATTTT. This chain joins TRBV2 and TRBJ1-5; 7 positions match TRBD1. Germline CDR1 reads SNHLY; CDR2 reads FYNNEI. CDR3 length: 13 amino acids. V shed 6 bases, J shed 4 bases, and the junction held 3 bases outside the gene matches.

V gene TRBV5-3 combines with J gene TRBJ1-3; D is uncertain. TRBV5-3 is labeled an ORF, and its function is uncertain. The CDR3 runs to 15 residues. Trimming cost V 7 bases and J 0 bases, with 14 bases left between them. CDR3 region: CARAFTERSGNTIYF. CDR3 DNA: TGTGCCAGAGCTTTTACGGAGCGCTCTGGAAACACCATATATTTT.

The DNA for the CDR3 is TGTGCCAGCAGTTCACAGGGAGATACGCAGTATTTT. Encoded protein: CASSSQGDTQYF. The chain links TRBV27 to TRBJ2-3; D is possibly TRBD1 (6 bases). The CDR3 totals 12 residues. CDR1 is MNHEY, CDR2 SMNVEV, per germline (reference sequence). Deletions cut 4 bases from V and 5 bases from J, with 7 bases between.

CDR3 in amino acids: CASSLTASTDTQYF. CDR3 DNA sequence: TGTGCCAGCAGCTTAACGGCTAGCACAGATACGCAGTATTTT. The chain combines TRBV7-3 with TRBJ2-3; D call uncertain. The germline CDR1 and CDR2 sequences are SGHTA and FQGTGA. Between the trimmed V and J ends, which lost 0 bases and 0 bases, there was a span of 4 bases. This CDR3 region has 14 residues. The full variable domain, rest sourced from reference TRBV7-3 and TRBJ2-3, is GAGVSQTPSNKVTEKGKYVELRCDPISGHTALYWYRQSLGQGPEFLIYFQGTGAADDSGLPNDRFFAVRPEGSVSTLKIQRTERGDSAVYLCASSLTASTDTQYFGPGTRLTVL.

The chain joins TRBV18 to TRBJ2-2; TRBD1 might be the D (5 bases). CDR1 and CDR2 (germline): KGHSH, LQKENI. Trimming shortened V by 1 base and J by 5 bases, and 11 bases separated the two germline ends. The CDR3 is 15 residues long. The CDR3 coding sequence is TGTGCCAGCTCACCACAATATGCAGGGACCGGGGAGCTGTTTTTT. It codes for CASSPQYAGTGELFF.

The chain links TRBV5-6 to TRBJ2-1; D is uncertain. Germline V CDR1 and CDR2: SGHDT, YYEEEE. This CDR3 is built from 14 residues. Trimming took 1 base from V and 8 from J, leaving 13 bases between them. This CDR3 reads CASSLLGPTDEQFF. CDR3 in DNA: TGTGCCAGCAGCTTGCTAGGCCCCACTGATGAGCAGTTCTTC. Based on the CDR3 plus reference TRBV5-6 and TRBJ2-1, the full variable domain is DAGVTQSPTHLIKTRGQQVTLRCSPKSGHDTVSWYQQALGQGPQFIFQYYEEEERQRGNFPDRFSGHQFPNYSSELNVNALLLGDSALYLCASSLLGPTDEQFFGPGTRLTVL.

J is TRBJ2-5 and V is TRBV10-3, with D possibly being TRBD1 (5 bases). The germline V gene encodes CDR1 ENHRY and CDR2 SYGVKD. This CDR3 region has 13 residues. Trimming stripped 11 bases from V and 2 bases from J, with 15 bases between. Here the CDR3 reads CASQGQGQETQYF. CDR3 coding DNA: TGTGCCTCGCAAGGGCAGGGACAAGAGACCCAGTACTTC.

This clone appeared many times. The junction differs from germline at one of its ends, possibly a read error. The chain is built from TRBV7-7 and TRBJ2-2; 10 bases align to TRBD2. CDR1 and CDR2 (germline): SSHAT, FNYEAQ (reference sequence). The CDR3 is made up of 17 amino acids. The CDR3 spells CASSSGRLAGATGELFF. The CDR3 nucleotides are TGTGCTAGCAGCTCCGGACGACTAGCGGGCGCAACCGGGGAGCTGTTTTTT.

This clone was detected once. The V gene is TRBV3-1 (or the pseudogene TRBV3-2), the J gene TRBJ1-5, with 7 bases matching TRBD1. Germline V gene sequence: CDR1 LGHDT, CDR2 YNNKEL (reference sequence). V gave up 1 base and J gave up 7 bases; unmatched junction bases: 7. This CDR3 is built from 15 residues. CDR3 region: CASSQAQGGGQPQHF. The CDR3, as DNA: TGTGCCAGCAGCCAAGCCCAGGGGGGTGGGCAGCCCCAGCATTTT.

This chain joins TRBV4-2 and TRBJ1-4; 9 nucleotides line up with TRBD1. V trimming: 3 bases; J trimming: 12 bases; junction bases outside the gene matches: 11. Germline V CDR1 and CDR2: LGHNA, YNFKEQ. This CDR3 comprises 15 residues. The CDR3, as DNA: TGTGCCAGCAGCCAGCTGTCTGGACAGGGGAAGGAACTGTTTTTT. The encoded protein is CASSQLSGQGKELFF.